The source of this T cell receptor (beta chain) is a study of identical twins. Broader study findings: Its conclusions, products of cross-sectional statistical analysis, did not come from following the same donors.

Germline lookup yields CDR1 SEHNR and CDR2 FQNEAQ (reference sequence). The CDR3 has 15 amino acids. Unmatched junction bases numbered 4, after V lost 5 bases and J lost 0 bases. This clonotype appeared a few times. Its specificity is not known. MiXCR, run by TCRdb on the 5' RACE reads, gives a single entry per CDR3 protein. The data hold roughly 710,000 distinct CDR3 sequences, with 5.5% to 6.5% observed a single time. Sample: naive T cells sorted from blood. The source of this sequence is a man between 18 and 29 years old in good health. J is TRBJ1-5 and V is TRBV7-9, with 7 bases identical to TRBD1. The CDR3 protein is CASSADRASNQPQHF. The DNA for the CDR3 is TGTGCCAGCAGCGCAGACAGGGCTAGCAATCAGCCCCAGCATTTT.